One and the same sample provided the 27 T cell receptor beta chains below, sequenced in a study of blood T cells in healthy people across ages (dated by TCRdb to the mid-2010s). Receptors were amplified or captured by 5' RACE. The run used an Illumina HiSeq 2500. A second about 7 to 12 cycle PCR used a sample-barcoded 5' primer and a J-beta primer mix. TCRdb reprocessing: public reads trimmed at Q25 with fastp, clones called with MiXCR, in-frame beta chains kept. Identical CDR3 proteins give one entry, which carries the most common genes and DNA. This sample lists about a million distinct CDR3 sequences; just over 50% were detected once. The ten largest clones add up to about 20% of the sample. The specimen sequenced was blood. The receptors come from a woman aged 55-69 years in good health.

This clonotype has only a few counts. The chain carries TRBV4-1 and TRBJ2-3; D is undetermined. Germline-derived CDR1 and CDR2 are MGHRA and YSYEKL. V lost 1 base, J lost 1 base, and 6 bases lay in between. CDR3 length equals 14 residues. CDR3 protein: CASSQAKGTDTQYF. The CDR3 DNA reads as TGCGCCAGCAGCCAAGCGAAAGGCACAGATACGCAGTATTTT.

The sample holds a few counts of this clonotype. The chain joins TRBV6-2 or TRBV6-3 to TRBJ2-7, with 7 bases lining up with TRBD1. The assigned J gene may be wrong: the sequence end matches TRBJ2-4 better. The CDR3 loop spans 14 amino acids. Germline CDR1 and CDR2: MNHEY and SVGEGT. The chain's CDR3 is CASRGTAGKNIQYF. CDR3 nucleotides: TGTGCCAGCAGGGGGACAGCTGGGAAAAACATTCAGTACTTC.

This clonotype was found a few times. The J gene is TRBJ2-7, the V gene TRBV6-2 or TRBV6-3; TRBD1 agrees at 11 bases. Germline CDR1 and CDR2: MNHEY and SVGEGT. Losses at the gene ends were 7 bases for V and 5 bases for J; bases not matched to a gene: 4. The CDR3 totals 13 residues. The CDR3 coding sequence is TGTGCCAGCACCCGGACAGGGGGCAACGAGCAGTACTTC. Amino acid sequence: CASTRTGGNEQYF.

This clonotype was counted once. The V gene is TRBV6-4, the J gene TRBJ1-1, with 9 bases matching TRBD1. The germline CDR1 and CDR2 sequences are MRHNA and SNTAGT. This CDR3 spans 13 amino acids. Trimming took 5 bases from V and 12 from J; bases not matched to a gene: 10. The CDR3 protein is CASSLEGQGLTFF. In DNA form, the CDR3 reads TGTGCCAGCAGTCTTGAGGGACAGGGTTTAACTTTCTTT.

V and J are TRBV12-3 or TRBV12-4 and TRBJ1-1; 9 positions agree with TRBD1. The V gene end was trimmed by 5 bases and the J gene end by 1 base; junction bases not matched to a gene: 8. The CDR3 has 16 amino acids. The CDR3 here is CASSLTGGLRNTEAFF. CDR3 DNA sequence: TGTGCCAGCAGTCTTACAGGGGGCTTACGGAACACTGAAGCTTTCTTT.

In its sample, this clonotype was seen a few times. This chain uses TRBV5-1 with TRBJ2-7; tentative D call: TRBD2 (5 bases). The CDR3 sequence is 15 residues long. Germline loops: CDR1 SGHRS, CDR2 YFSETQ. V was pared by 5 bases and J by 3 bases, with 18 bases between. CDR3 region: CASSPLSGNYYEQYF. In DNA form, the CDR3 reads TGCGCCAGCAGTCCCCTATCGGGGAACTACTACGAGCAGTACTTC.

This clonotype was counted between two and nine times. This chain links TRBV7-9 with TRBJ2-7; maybe TRBD2 (5 bases). Trimming left V 5 bases short and J 2 bases short, with 16 bases between. Germline V gene sequence: CDR1 SEHNR, CDR2 FQNEAQ (reference sequence). The CDR3 has 15 amino acids. The CDR3 reads CASSLTTRSPYEQYF. The CDR3 DNA is TGTGCCAGCAGCCTGACTACCCGAAGTCCCTACGAGCAGTACTTC.

The chain is built from TRBV6-5 and TRBJ2-3; no firm D call. Germline lookup yields CDR1 MNHEY and CDR2 SVGAGI. This CDR3 is built from 15 residues. The germline V and J ends were trimmed by 4 bases and 2 bases, with 13 bases remaining between them. The CDR3 sequence is CASSSRMGHTDTQYF. The CDR3 nucleotides are TGTGCCAGCAGTTCCCGTATGGGTCACACAGATACGCAGTATTTT.

The chain employs TRBV6-5 and TRBJ1-5; TRBD1 might be the D (5 bases). Trimming pared 2 bases from V and 8 bases from J, leaving 13 bases between. The germline V gene has CDR1 MNHEY and CDR2 SVGAGI. This CDR3 is built from 14 residues. CDR3 sequence reads: CASSYGQGVEPQHF. Written as DNA, the CDR3 is TGTGCCAGCAGTTACGGGCAGGGAGTGGAGCCCCAGCATTTT.

This chain uses TRBV11-2 with TRBJ2-7, with 9 nucleotides matching TRBD2. The V segment lost 4 bases and the J segment 5 bases; nucleotides outside the gene matches: 9. The germline V gene encodes CDR1 SGHAT and CDR2 FQNNGV. CDR3 size: 15 residues. This CDR3 is CASSSNSGSVNEQYF. CDR3 in DNA: TGTGCCAGCAGCTCTAATAGCGGGAGTGTGAACGAGCAGTACTTC.

This clonotype was detected a few times. The germline gene is not matched at one end of the junction; a read error may be the cause. This chain connects TRBV25-1 to TRBJ2-4; 7 nucleotides line up with TRBD1. The CDR3 totals 15 residues. Germline loops: CDR1 MGHDK, CDR2 SYGVNS. The chain's CDR3 is CASSDYGTATNIQYF. DNA for the CDR3: TGTGCCAGCAGTGATTACGGGACAGCCACAAACATTCAGTACTTC.

The chain recombines TRBV20-1 with TRBJ2-7; 9 positions match TRBD1. Losses at the gene ends were 3 bases for V and 3 bases for J; bases not matched to a gene: 9. The CDR3 has 15 residues. Looked up from germline, CDR1 is DFQATT and CDR2 is SNEGSKA (reference sequence). The CDR3 reads CSASGGGQGVYEQYF. CDR3 DNA sequence: TGCAGTGCTAGTGGGGGGGGACAGGGAGTCTACGAGCAGTACTTC.

Only a few counts were recorded for this clonotype. This rearrangement joins TRBV4-1 to TRBJ2-3, with a weak D call TRBD2 (9 bases). CDR3 size: 17 residues. Germline V gene lookup returns CDR1 MGHRA and CDR2 YSYEKL. V lost 5 bases and J 5 bases, leaving 23 bases between the germline ends. CDR3 region: CASSKQGGLAFGDTQYF. In nucleotides, the CDR3 is TGCGCCAGCAGCAAACAGGGGGGACTAGCCTTTGGAGATACGCAGTATTTT.

The chain recombines TRBV20-1 with TRBJ2-4, with 7 bases that match TRBD1. Germline CDR1 reads DFQATT; CDR2 reads SNEGSKA (reference sequence). The V segment lost 2 bases and the J segment 13 bases; nucleotides outside the gene matches: 11. The CDR3 spans 13 residues. Here the CDR3 DNA reads TGCAGTGCTAGATCCGGGACAGAAGGTTTCCAGTACTTC. The encoded protein is CSARSGTEGFQYF.

The genes are TRBV20-1 and TRBJ2-1, with 11 bases identical to TRBD2. The V segment lost 5 bases and the J segment 7 bases; nucleotides outside the gene matches: 7. The germline V gene encodes CDR1 DFQATT and CDR2 SNEGSKA (reference sequence). CDR3 length: 14 amino acids. CDR3 nucleotides: TGCAGTGCTTCGACTAGCGGGACTTATAATGAGCAGTTCTTC. Translation gives CSASTSGTYNEQFF.

For the CDR3, the DNA is TGCAGTGCTAGGGGGCCGGCTAGCGGGCTCGAGCAGTACTTC. Its translation: CSARGPASGLEQYF. This chain links TRBV20-1 with TRBJ2-7, with TRBD2 matching 8 bases. The CDR3 covers 14 residues. The germline V gene has CDR1 DFQATT and CDR2 SNEGSKA (reference sequence). The V and J ends lost 3 bases and 6 bases, in that order; junction bases with no gene match: 10.

Points on this clonotype: One junction end does not reproduce the germline sequence, and a read error may be involved. This chain connects TRBV9 to TRBJ1-5; 8 nucleotides align to TRBD1. Germline-derived CDR1 and CDR2 are SGDLS and YYNGEE. This CDR3 contains 15 residues. CDR3 sequence reads: CASSTGQGYNQPRHF. DNA for the CDR3: TGTGCCAGCAGCACCGGACAGGGATACAATCAGCCCCGGCATTTT. Full variable domain (remainder filled in from reference TRBV9 and TRBJ1-5): DSGVTQTPKHLITATGQRVTLRCSPRSGDLSVYWYQQSLDQGLQFLIQYYNGEERAKGNILERFSAQQFPDLHSELNLSSLELGDSALYFCASSTGQGYNQPRHFGDGTRLSIL.

In its sample, this clonotype was seen a few times. The CDR3 loop reads CASSGGQGRRAGNQPQHF. CDR3 sequence (DNA): TGTGCCAGCAGTGGGGGACAGGGGAGGAGAGCAGGCAATCAGCCCCAGCATTTT. J is TRBJ1-5 and V is TRBV6-1, with 10 bases matching TRBD1. Trimming at V came to 4 bases and at J to 2 bases, leaving 11 bases not matched to a gene. The germline V gene has CDR1 MNHNS and CDR2 SASEGT. The CDR3 runs to 18 residues.

This clonotype was counted only a few times. The chain links TRBV28 to TRBJ2-7; no reliable D call. Trimming took off 4 bases at V and 0 bases at J, with 13 bases between the two ends. Germline lookup yields CDR1 MDHEN and CDR2 SYDVKM. This CDR3 has 15 residues. The CDR3: CASSSIRANSYEQYF. The CDR3 DNA sequence: TGTGCCAGCAGTTCGATCCGGGCCAACTCCTACGAGCAGTACTTC.

The CDR3 region has the DNA TGCAGCGTGGGGGTCAATGAAAAACTGTTTTTT. Translated, it gives CSVGVNEKLFF. The V call is TRBV29-1, the J call TRBJ1-4, with a possible D match to TRBD1 (5 bases). The CDR3 runs 11 residues. Germline V gene data show CDR1 as SQVTM and CDR2 as ANQGSEA. V shed 6 bases and J shed 5 bases, with 7 bases lying between them.

The chain couples TRBV4-1 to TRBJ2-1; no definite D call. Looked up from germline, CDR1 is MGHRA and CDR2 is YSYEKL. CDR3 length: 14 residues. Trimming took off 3 bases at V and 4 bases at J, with 10 bases between the two ends. CDR3 residues: CASSHANRYNEQFF. The CDR3 bases are TGCGCCAGCAGCCACGCGAATCGGTACAATGAGCAGTTCTTC.

The gene calls are TRBV12-3 or TRBV12-4 and TRBJ2-3; D is possibly TRBD2 (5 bases). This CDR3 contains 14 residues. Trimming took 10 bases from V and 0 from J, leaving 14 bases between them. In DNA, the CDR3 is TGTGCCACCAACCGCGGGTCTAGCACAGATACGCAGTATTTT. The encoded protein is CATNRGSSTDTQYF.

The chain couples TRBV5-1 to TRBJ2-1; 9 bases map to TRBD2. Germline CDR1 and CDR2: SGHRS and YFSETQ. V was pared by 4 bases and J by 7 bases, with 15 bases of the junction left unmatched. This CDR3 has 17 residues. Here the CDR3 DNA reads TGCGCCAGCAGCGGCGGGACTAGCCTAAGTCTCTATAATGAGCAGTTCTTC. Protein product: CASSGGTSLSLYNEQFF.

J is TRBJ2-7 and V is TRBV11-2; 7 positions agree with TRBD2. The germline V gene encodes CDR1 SGHAT and CDR2 FQNNGV. The CDR3 is made up of 18 amino acids. The ends lost 1 base at V and 3 bases at J; junction bases unmatched: 15. The CDR3 coding sequence is TGTGCCAGCAGCTTAGTCTCGGGAGGAATCGGGGAGTACTACGAGCAGTACTTC. Translated: CASSLVSGGIGEYYEQYF.

The chain has TRBV5-1 and TRBJ2-3, with D perhaps matching TRBD1 or TRBD2 (5 bases each). V was trimmed by 0 bases and J by 2 bases, leaving 16 bases between them. CDR3 size: 17 residues. Germline V gives CDR1 SGHRS, CDR2 YFSETQ. CDR3 bases: TGCGCCAGCAGCTTGGCCAACGGGGACGGAAACACAGATACGCAGTATTTT. Its protein is CASSLANGDGNTDTQYF.

A few counts support this clonotype. The chain is built from TRBV4-1 and TRBJ2-4; 12 nucleotides agree with TRBD2. Germline assignment: CDR1 MGHRA and CDR2 YSYEKL. J was trimmed by 0 bases and V by 3 bases; bases with no gene match: 9. The CDR3 is made up of 19 amino acids. Here the CDR3 DNA reads TGCGCCAGCAGCCAGGGACTAGCGGGCAAAAGGCTAGCCAAAAACATTCAGTACTTC. Residues: CASSQGLAGKRLAKNIQYF.

V usage is TRBV7-9 and J usage is TRBJ2-4, with 8 nucleotides matching TRBD1. The J call may be faulty, since TRBJ2-7 better matches the DNA end. The germline V gene has CDR1 SEHNR and CDR2 FQNEAQ (reference sequence). The CDR3 runs 14 residues. In nucleotides, the CDR3 is TGTGCCAGCAGCACTACCGGGACAGGACTCGAGCAGTACTTC. Translating gives CASSTTGTGLEQYF.